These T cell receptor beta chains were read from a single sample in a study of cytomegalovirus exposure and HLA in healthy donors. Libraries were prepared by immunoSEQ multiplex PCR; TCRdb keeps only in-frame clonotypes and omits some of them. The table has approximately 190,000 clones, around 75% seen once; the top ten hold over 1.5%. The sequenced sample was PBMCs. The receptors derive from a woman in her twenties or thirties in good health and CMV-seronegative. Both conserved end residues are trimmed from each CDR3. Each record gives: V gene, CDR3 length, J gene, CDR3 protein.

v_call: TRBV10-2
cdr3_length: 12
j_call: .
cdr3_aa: ASERPGQGNEQY

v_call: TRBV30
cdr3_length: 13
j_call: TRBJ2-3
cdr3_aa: AWSEDNPSTDTQY

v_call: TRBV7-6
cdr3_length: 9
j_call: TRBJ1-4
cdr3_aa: ASSRNEKLF

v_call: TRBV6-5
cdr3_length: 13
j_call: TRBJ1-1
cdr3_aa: ASSYAPDMNTEAF

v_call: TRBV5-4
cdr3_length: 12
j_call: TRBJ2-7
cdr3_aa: ASSLDLNAYEQY

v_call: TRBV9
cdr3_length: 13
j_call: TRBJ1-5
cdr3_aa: ASSVFSDSNQPQH

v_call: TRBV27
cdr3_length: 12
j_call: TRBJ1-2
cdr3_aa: ASSLNRGHYGYT

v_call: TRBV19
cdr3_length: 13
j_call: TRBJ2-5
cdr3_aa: ASSPSGQKKETQY

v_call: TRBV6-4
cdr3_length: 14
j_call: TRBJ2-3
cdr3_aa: ASSDQPASTGNTQY

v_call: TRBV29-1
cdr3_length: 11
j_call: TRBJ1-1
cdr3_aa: SSQGQTDTEAF

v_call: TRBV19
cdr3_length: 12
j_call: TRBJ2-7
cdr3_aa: ASSSRGISNEQY

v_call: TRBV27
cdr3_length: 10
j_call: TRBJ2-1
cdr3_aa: ASSLFGNEQF

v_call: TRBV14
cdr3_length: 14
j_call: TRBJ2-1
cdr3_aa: ASSPKRSNSYNEQF

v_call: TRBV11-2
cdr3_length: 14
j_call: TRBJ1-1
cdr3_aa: ASSLGRTPIDTEAF

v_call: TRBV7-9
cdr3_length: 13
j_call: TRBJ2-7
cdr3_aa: ASSFEPSGSYEQY

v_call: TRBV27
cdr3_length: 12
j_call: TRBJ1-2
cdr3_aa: ASSLLATFGGYT

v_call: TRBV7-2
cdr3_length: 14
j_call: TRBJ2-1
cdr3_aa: ASSLPGLAVYNEQF

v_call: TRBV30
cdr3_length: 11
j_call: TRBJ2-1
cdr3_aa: AWSGAGYNEQF

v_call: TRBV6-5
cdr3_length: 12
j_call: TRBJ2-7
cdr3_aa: ASGPTGSSYEQY

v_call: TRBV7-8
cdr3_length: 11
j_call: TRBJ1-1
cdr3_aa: ASATGGNTEAF

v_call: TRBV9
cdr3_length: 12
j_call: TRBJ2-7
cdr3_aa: ASSAGQGTYEQY

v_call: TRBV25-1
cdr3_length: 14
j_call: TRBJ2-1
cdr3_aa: ASSELGGVTYNEQF

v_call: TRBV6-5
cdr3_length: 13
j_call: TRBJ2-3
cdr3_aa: ASSYGQGATDTQY

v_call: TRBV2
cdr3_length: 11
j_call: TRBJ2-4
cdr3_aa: ASTETSLNIQY

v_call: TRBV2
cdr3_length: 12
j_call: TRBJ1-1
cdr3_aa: ASSDRGPFAEAF

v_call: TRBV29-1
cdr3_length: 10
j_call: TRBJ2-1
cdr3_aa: SVDSGWDEQF